This T cell receptor beta chain was sequenced for a study of control samples from healthy donors and cancer patients (dated by TCRdb to 2019 to 2021). With respect to this clone: What antigen it recognizes has not been identified. It has no much larger one-base neighbor in the sample; base qualities were not kept.

Via the germline V gene (reference sequence), CDR1 is SSHAT and CDR2 FNYEAQ. Measured from the cysteine to the phenylalanine, the CDR3 is 15 residues long. The retained sequence is limited to the CDR3, 45 bases, with the frame set at the first base. V is shortened by 1 base, J by 5 bases, and the region joining them spans 13 bases. The library was made by the immunoSEQ multiplex PCR assay. The immuneACCESS repertoire file appears here via TCRdb, limited to in-frame rearrangements. These files lack a portion of the clones; in checked studies, under half of the deficit traces to unresolved V genes, and the cause of the others is not known. Counted in this sample were approximately 90,000 clones; roughly 84% of them appeared once. Around 40% of the sample lies in the top ten.

The sample consisted of PBMCs. The chain uses TRBV7-7 and TRBJ2-3, and perhaps TRBD2 as D gene, on 7 matching bases. This receptor was obtained from a man in his 70s with lung cancer. This receptor carries the CDR3 CASSLVLGGVDTQYF. The DNA sequence is given as TGTGCCAGCAGCTTAGTTCTAGGGGGGGTAGATACGCAGTATTTT.